The T cell receptor (beta chain) under discussion was sequenced for a study of sequential checkpoint blockade in melanoma. Whole-study context: Maintenance nivolumab came after either treatment sequence.

Assay: immunoSEQ multiplex PCR; the TCRdb copy retains only in-frame clones and omits some. The data contain some 40,000 clones, about 88% of them singletons. J gave up 3 bases and V 4 bases, and 13 bases lay outside the gene matches. Germline V gene lookup returns CDR1 SNHLY and CDR2 FYNNEI. This CDR3 has 17 residues. Indicated treatment: randomized to nivolumab then ipilimumab (arm A) or the reverse (arm B). DNA-damaging chemotherapy had not been given to any patient beforehand. Sorted cells were live CD3+CD8+, lacking CD19 and CD56, from PBMCs. This clonotype was sampled from a human donor with melanoma. The chain employs TRBV2 and TRBJ1-2; 8 nucleotides agree with TRBD1. The sequenced sample was CD8+ T cells sorted from blood (inferred from file names), obtained from a patient given nivolumab and ipilimumab in sequence. CDR3 residues: CASSGLARGPMDYGYTF. CDR3 bases: TGTGCCAGCAGTGGGTTAGCCAGGGGGCCTATGGACTATGGCTACACCTTC.